These 30 T cell receptor beta chains were all obtained from the same sample, sequenced in a study of beta chain features in type 1 diabetes. The study reverse transcribed the entire isolated RNA, so it sequenced expressed TCRB transcripts. TCRdb's copy holds only in-frame clones and misses some; the assay was immunoSEQ multiplex PCR. The sample yields about 620,000 clones, roughly a sixth seen once. Material for sequencing was naive CD4+ T cells from blood. The receptors were sampled from a young man in good health.

This clone appeared many times. The chain joins TRBV4-3 to TRBJ2-7, with D hard to call. CDR3 length: 14 residues. From germline, CDR1 is LGHNA and CDR2 YSLEER. The ends were cut back, 4 bases at V and 1 base at J, with 11 bases in the middle. CDR3 protein: CASSPARVSYEQYF. The CDR3 nucleotides are TGCGCCAGCAGCCCAGCCCGGGTATCCTACGAGCAGTACTTC.

The table lists this clone with a few counts. The V call is TRBV5-6, the J call TRBJ2-1, with D perhaps assigned TRBD1 or TRBD2 (5 bases each). V lost 4 bases, J lost 1 base, and 21 bases lay in between. Germline loops: CDR1 SGHDT, CDR2 YYEEEE. CDR3 length: 18 amino acids. This CDR3 is CASSPTPLGAESYNEQFF. The CDR3 DNA is TGTGCCAGCAGCCCTACACCCCTCGGGGCAGAATCCTACAATGAGCAGTTCTTC. The variable domain in full, completed from reference TRBV5-6 and TRBJ2-1, reads DAGVTQSPTHLIKTRGQQVTLRCSPKSGHDTVSWYQQALGQGPQFIFQYYEEEERQRGNFPDRFSGHQFPNYSSELNVNALLLGDSALYLCASSPTPLGAESYNEQFFGPGTRLTVL.

The chain joins TRBV7-6 to TRBJ2-7, with a tentative D call TRBD2 (5 bases). Germline assignment: CDR1 SGHVS and CDR2 FNYEAQ. V lost 5 bases, J lost 7 bases, and 18 bases lay in between. The CDR3 contains 14 residues. The DNA of the CDR3 is TGTGCCAGCAGCCCCCGACGGGGAGCGGATGAGCAGTACTTC. Translation: CASSPRRGADEQYF. Combining the CDR3 with reference TRBV7-6 and TRBJ2-7 gives the whole variable domain GAGVSQSPRYKVTKRGQDVALRCDPISGHVSLYWYRQALGQGPEFLTYFNYEAQQDKSGLPNDRFSAERPEGSISTLTIQRTEQRDSAMYRCASSPRRGADEQYFGPGTRLTVT.

This clone showed up just a few times. Distinct nucleotide sequences in the sample also encode this CDR3. The J gene is TRBJ1-4, the V gene TRBV10-3; D unclear. The length of the CDR3 is 11 residues. Trimming removed 5 bases at V and 4 bases at J, with 2 bases between. The germline V gene encodes CDR1 ENHRY and CDR2 SYGVKD. The CDR3 DNA follows: TGTGCCATCAGTAGTAATGAAAAACTGTTTTTT. Translated: CAISSNEKLFF.

This chain joins TRBV5-4 and TRBJ1-6, with TRBD1 matching 8 bases. V lost 2 bases to trimming and J lost 12 bases; unmatched junction nucleotides: 4. Germline V gene sequence: CDR1 SGHNT, CDR2 YYREEE (reference sequence). The CDR3 is 13 residues long. As DNA, the CDR3 is TGTGCCAGCAGCTTTAACAGGGGGGTACCCCTCCACTTT. Its protein product is CASSFNRGVPLHF. Using reference TRBV5-4 and TRBJ1-6 for the parts outside the CDR3, the full variable domain is ETGVTQSPTHLIKTRGQQVTLRCSSQSGHNTVSWYQQALGQGPQFIFQYYREEENGRGNFPPRFSGLQFPNYSSELNVNALELDDSALYLCASSFNRGVPLHFGNGTRLTVT.

Only a few counts were recorded for this clone. This chain links TRBV25-1 with TRBJ2-2; 8 bases agree with TRBD2. The ends lost 2 bases at V and 6 bases at J; junction bases unmatched: 11. In germline, CDR1 is MGHDK, CDR2 SYGVNS. This CDR3 comprises 17 residues. The CDR3 protein is CASSEDSGRARAGELFF. For the CDR3, the DNA is TGTGCCAGCAGTGAAGACAGCGGGAGAGCCCGGGCCGGGGAGCTGTTTTTT.

The chain combines TRBV25-1 with TRBJ2-7; 7 bases are shared with TRBD1. The CDR3 has 15 amino acids. After removal of 6 bases from V and 0 bases from J, the junction contained 8 bases not matched to a gene. CDR1 is MGHDK and CDR2 is SYGVNS in the germline V gene. The DNA for the CDR3 is TGTGCCAGCAGCCAGACAGGGCCCAACTCCTACGAGCAGTACTTC. Translation: CASSQTGPNSYEQYF.

This clone was seen more than once but under ten times. The rearrangement links TRBV5-4 to TRBJ1-2; 9 bases match TRBD1. Germline values: CDR1 SGHNT, CDR2 YYREEE (reference sequence). The CDR3 is 14 amino acids. The trim removed 4 bases at V and 1 base at J, leaving 2 bases unmatched. CDR3 nucleotides: TGTGCCAGCAGCGAGGGACAGGGTAACTATGGCTACACCTTC. As protein: CASSEGQGNYGYTF.

This clone turned up a few times. The genes are TRBV5-1 and TRBJ2-5; D call uncertain. The V end was cut by 7 bases, the J end by 0 bases, with 13 bases between. CDR1 and CDR2 from the germline V gene are SGHRS and YFSETQ. This CDR3 is built from 14 residues. The CDR3 is CASAQSANQETQYF. CDR3 bases: TGCGCCAGCGCCCAATCGGCCAACCAAGAGACCCAGTACTTC. The full variable domain, in which reference TRBV5-1 and TRBJ2-5 provide the parts outside the CDR3, is KAGVTQTPRYLIKTRGQQVTLSCSPISGHRSVSWYQQTPGQGLQFLFEYFSETQRNKGNFPGRFSGRQFSNSRSEMNVSTLELGDSALYLCASAQSANQETQYFGPGTRLLVL.

This clone has more than one count but fewer than ten. The chain recombines TRBV10-3 with TRBJ2-3; TRBD1 matches at 7 bases. This CDR3 has 16 residues. With V trimmed by 5 bases and J by 2 bases, 10 bases remained unmatched. Germline V lookup: CDR1 ENHRY, CDR2 SYGVKD. The CDR3 nucleotides read TGTGCCATCAGTCATGTGACAGGGCTCCTCACAGATACGCAGTATTTT. Residues: CAISHVTGLLTDTQYF.

The table lists this clone with a few counts. The rearrangement joins TRBV5-1 to TRBJ2-5; 11 bases align to TRBD2. There are 17 residues in the CDR3. J was trimmed by 4 bases and V by 0 bases; bases with no gene match: 8. Germline V gives CDR1 SGHRS, CDR2 YFSETQ. CDR3 nucleotide sequence: TGCGCCAGCAGCTTGGAGAGACTAGCGGGGAGTGGAGAGACCCAGTACTTC. Protein: CASSLERLAGSGETQYF. Variable domain in full (rest from reference TRBV5-1 and TRBJ2-5): KAGVTQTPRYLIKTRGQQVTLSCSPISGHRSVSWYQQTPGQGLQFLFEYFSETQRNKGNFPGRFSGRQFSNSRSEMNVSTLELGDSALYLCASSLERLAGSGETQYFGPGTRLLVL.

J is TRBJ1-1 and V is TRBV5-6; 7 nucleotides align to TRBD1. Germline CDR1 SGHDT, CDR2 YYEEEE. V gave up 3 bases and J gave up 1 base; unmatched junction bases: 6. The CDR3 is 15 residues long. The CDR3 DNA reads TGTGCCAGCAGCTCGATCGGGACAGCGAACACTGAAGCTTTCTTT. Its protein product is CASSSIGTANTEAFF.

As for this clone: The sample has other DNA sequences that encode this CDR3 too. The chain combines TRBV7-2 with TRBJ2-6; D unresolved. CDR3 length: 14 amino acids. V lost 3 bases and J 0 bases, leaving 3 bases between the germline ends. Looked up from germline, CDR1 is SGHTA and CDR2 is FQGNSA. The CDR3 DNA sequence: TGTGCCAGCAGCTTGGGCTCTGGGGCCAACGTCCTGACTTTC. Residues: CASSLGSGANVLTF. Drawing the rest from reference TRBV7-2 and TRBJ2-6, the complete variable domain is GAGVSQSPSNKVTEKGKDVELRCDPISGHTALYWYRQSLGQGLEFLIYFQGNSAPDKSGLPSDRFSAERTGGSVSTLTIQRTQQEDSAVYLCASSLGSGANVLTFGAGSRLTVL.

This clone came up a few times. The V and J genes are TRBV14 and TRBJ1-2; no firm D call. Trimming took 1 base from V and 4 from J, leaving 7 bases between them. The length of the CDR3 is 13 residues. Germline CDR1 and CDR2: SGHDN and FVKESK. The CDR3 region is CASSQGRFYGYTF. The DNA for the CDR3 is TGTGCCAGCAGCCAAGGGCGTTTCTATGGCTACACCTTC.

This clone was observed a handful of times. The rearrangement uses TRBV7-9 and TRBJ2-7; D remains unclear. The CDR3 runs to 13 residues. CDR1 is SEHNR, CDR2 FQNEAQ, per germline (reference sequence). V lost 3 bases, J lost 3 bases, and 9 bases lay in between. Here the CDR3 DNA reads TGTGCCAGCAGCTTTGCCGGGCGCTACGAGCAGTACTTC. Translating it yields CASSFAGRYEQYF.

The chain carries TRBV5-1 and TRBJ2-7, with a possible D match to TRBD2 (6 bases). Germline loops: CDR1 SGHRS, CDR2 YFSETQ. The germline V and J ends were trimmed by 4 bases and 1 base, with 12 bases remaining between them. The CDR3 consists of 14 residues. The CDR3 nucleotides are TGCGCCAGCAGCCTGGATGGGGGGTCCTACGAGCAGTACTTC. Amino acid sequence: CASSLDGGSYEQYF.

The chain uses TRBV6-5 and TRBJ1-1, with 10 bases that match TRBD1. This CDR3 has 15 residues. The germline V gene has CDR1 MNHEY and CDR2 SVGAGI. Germline trimming cut 7 bases from V and 1 base from J; bases unmatched to any gene: 6. CDR3 sequence: CASTSGTGANTEAFF. DNA of the CDR3: TGTGCCAGCACCTCCGGGACAGGGGCGAACACTGAAGCTTTCTTT.

The V call is TRBV9, the J call TRBJ2-2, with D unresolved. Germline lookup yields CDR1 SGDLS and CDR2 YYNGEE. The CDR3 covers 13 residues. V lost 3 bases and J lost 3, with 6 bases in between. The CDR3 DNA reads TGTGCCAGCAGCGCCTATGACACCGGGGAGCTGTTTTTT. It translates to CASSAYDTGELFF.

This clone was detected a few times. The rearrangement uses TRBV10-3 and TRBJ2-1, with 13 bases fitting TRBD2. Germline V gene data show CDR1 as ENHRY and CDR2 as SYGVKD. CDR3 length: 17 residues. After removal of 4 bases from V and 7 bases from J, the junction contained 10 bases not matched to a gene. The CDR3 DNA reads as TGTGCCATCAGTGGCACTAGCGGGGGGGCTTCAGGGAATGAGCAGTTCTTC. It translates to CAISGTSGGASGNEQFF.

This clone was seen only a few times. This rearrangement joins TRBV15 to TRBJ2-3; D unclear. Germline CDR1 is LNHNV and CDR2 is YYDKDF (reference sequence). The germline V and J ends were trimmed by 1 base and 6 bases, with 5 bases remaining between them. The CDR3 length is 12 residues. The CDR3 DNA reads TGTGCCACCAGCAGAGTAGACGATACGCAGTATTTT. It is translated as CATSRVDDTQYF.

This clone has only a few counts. The chain carries TRBV4-3 and TRBJ2-1; tentatively, D is TRBD2 (6 bases). Germline V CDR1 and CDR2: LGHNA, YSLEER. V shed 8 bases and J shed 5 bases, with 13 bases lying between them. This CDR3 is built from 13 residues. CDR3 DNA: TGCGCCAGCTCCCGGACTATGGACAATGAGCAGTTCTTC. Its protein product is CASSRTMDNEQFF.

This clone has more than one count but fewer than ten. CDR3 amino acids: CAWIGGISLSAEAFF. CDR3 sequence (DNA): TGTGCCTGGATAGGGGGAATAAGTTTGTCTGCTGAAGCTTTCTTT. The chain recombines TRBV30 with TRBJ1-1; tentatively, D is TRBD1 (6 bases). Trimming took off 4 bases at V and 6 bases at J, with 21 bases between the two ends. The V gene's germline CDR1 is GTSNPN and CDR2 SVGIG (reference sequence). This CDR3 is built from 15 residues.

This clone was recorded a few times. V gene TRBV30 combines with J gene TRBJ1-5; D gene unclear. V was pared by 1 base and J by 5 bases, with 9 bases between. This CDR3 contains 13 residues. Germline V lookup: CDR1 GTSNPN, CDR2 SVGIG (reference sequence). In DNA form, the CDR3 reads TGTGCCTGGAGTGAGGGCCAATATCAGCCCCAGCATTTT. This codes for CAWSEGQYQPQHF.

This clone was seen a handful of times. The sample has other DNA sequences that encode this CDR3 too. The rearrangement uses TRBV9 and TRBJ1-5; D is uncertain. V dropped 0 bases and J dropped 1 base, with 8 bases sitting between them. Germline loops: CDR1 SGDLS, CDR2 YYNGEE. The length of the CDR3 is 15 residues. The CDR3 DNA is TGTGCCAGCAGCGTAGGGGGAGAAAGCAATCAGCCCCAGCATTTT. Translated: CASSVGGESNQPQHF.

This clone has more than one count but fewer than ten. V gene TRBV20-1 combines with J gene TRBJ1-1; D call uncertain. The CDR3 is made up of 10 amino acids. Germline CDR1 reads DFQATT; CDR2 reads SNEGSKA (reference sequence). The V and J ends lost 3 bases and 8 bases respectively, with 7 bases between them. In DNA, the CDR3 is TGCAGTGCTAGTGACCGGGAAGCTTTCTTT. It encodes CSASDREAFF.

This clone was found a few times. For the CDR3, the DNA is TGTGCCTGGAGTGTAATCCTGGACGGCAGGGGATGGTACGAGCAGTACTTC. This sequence encodes CAWSVILDGRGWYEQYF. The chain carries TRBV30 and TRBJ2-7; D is possibly TRBD1 (6 bases). V dropped 0 bases and J dropped 4 bases, with 22 bases sitting between them. Germline values: CDR1 GTSNPN, CDR2 SVGIG (reference sequence). The CDR3 has 17 amino acids.

The CDR3 loop is CASKDPTSGRASEQFF. The CDR3 bases are TGTGCCAGCAAAGATCCGACTAGCGGGAGGGCCAGTGAGCAGTTCTTC. The chain recombines TRBV27 with TRBJ2-1; 14 nucleotides align to TRBD2. J lost 9 bases, V lost 7 bases, and 11 bases had no gene match. Germline loops: CDR1 MNHEY, CDR2 SMNVEV (reference sequence). The CDR3 has 16 residues.

The chain's CDR3 is CASSAQGPAGGEQFF. CDR3 nucleotide sequence: TGTGCCAGCAGTGCACAGGGGCCAGCGGGAGGTGAGCAGTTCTTC. This chain connects TRBV6-1 to TRBJ2-1, with 9 nucleotides matching TRBD2. Trimming at V came to 4 bases and at J to 9 bases, leaving 10 bases not matched to a gene. The CDR3 has 15 residues. Germline values: CDR1 MNHNS, CDR2 SASEGT.

This clone occurred a few times. This chain links TRBV27 with TRBJ2-1; 9 bases are shared with TRBD2. The CDR3 has 15 amino acids. CDR1 and CDR2 from the germline V gene are MNHEY and SMNVEV (reference sequence). V was pared by 4 bases and J by 7 bases, with 8 bases of the junction left unmatched. CDR3 nucleotide sequence: TGTGCCAGCAGTTCGCTAGCGGCGGGGGGGAATGAGCAGTTCTTC. Its protein product is CASSSLAAGGNEQFF.

The rearrangement links TRBV28 to TRBJ2-3, with 9 positions matching TRBD2. The J segment lost 3 bases and the V segment lost 4 bases, leaving 8 bases of the junction unmatched. Per the germline V gene, CDR1 is MDHEN and CDR2 is SYDVKM. This CDR3 comprises 16 residues. The CDR3 DNA follows: TGTGCCAGCAGTTCCGCGGGAGCGGGAGGAACAGATACGCAGTATTTT. Encoded protein: CASSSAGAGGTDTQYF.